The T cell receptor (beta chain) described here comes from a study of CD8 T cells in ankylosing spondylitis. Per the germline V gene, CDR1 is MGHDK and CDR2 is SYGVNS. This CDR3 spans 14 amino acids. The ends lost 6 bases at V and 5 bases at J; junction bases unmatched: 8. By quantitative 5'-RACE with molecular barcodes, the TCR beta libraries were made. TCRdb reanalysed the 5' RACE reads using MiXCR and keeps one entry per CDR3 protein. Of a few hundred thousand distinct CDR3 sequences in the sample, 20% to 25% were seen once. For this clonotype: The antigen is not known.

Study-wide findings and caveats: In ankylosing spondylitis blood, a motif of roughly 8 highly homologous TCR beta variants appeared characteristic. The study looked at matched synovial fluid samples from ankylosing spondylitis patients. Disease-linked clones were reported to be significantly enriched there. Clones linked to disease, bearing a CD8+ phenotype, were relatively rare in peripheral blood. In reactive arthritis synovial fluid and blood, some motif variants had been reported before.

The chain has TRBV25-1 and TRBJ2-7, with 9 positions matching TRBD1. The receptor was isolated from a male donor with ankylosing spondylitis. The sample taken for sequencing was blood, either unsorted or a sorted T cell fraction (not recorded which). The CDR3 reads CASSLMTGGDEQYF. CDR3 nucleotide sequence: TGTGCCAGCAGCCTAATGACAGGGGGGGACGAGCAGTACTTC.